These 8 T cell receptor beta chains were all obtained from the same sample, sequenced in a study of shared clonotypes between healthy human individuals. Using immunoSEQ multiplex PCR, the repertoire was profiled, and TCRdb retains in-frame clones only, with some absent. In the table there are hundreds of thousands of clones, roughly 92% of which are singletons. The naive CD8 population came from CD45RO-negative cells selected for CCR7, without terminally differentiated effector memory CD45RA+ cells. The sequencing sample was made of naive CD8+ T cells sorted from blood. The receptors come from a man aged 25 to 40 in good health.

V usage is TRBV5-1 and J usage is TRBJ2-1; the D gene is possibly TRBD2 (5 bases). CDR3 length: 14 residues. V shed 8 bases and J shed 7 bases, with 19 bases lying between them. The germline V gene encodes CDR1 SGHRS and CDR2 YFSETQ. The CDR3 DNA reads TGCGCCAGTACCCCTGGGAGTAGTATAAATGAGCAGTTCTTC. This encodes CASTPGSSINEQFF.

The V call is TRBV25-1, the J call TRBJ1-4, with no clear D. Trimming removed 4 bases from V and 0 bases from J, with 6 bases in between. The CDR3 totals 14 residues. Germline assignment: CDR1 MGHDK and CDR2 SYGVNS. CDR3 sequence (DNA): TGTGCCAGCAGTGGAGAAGCAACTAATGAAAAACTGTTTTTT. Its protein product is CASSGEATNEKLFF.

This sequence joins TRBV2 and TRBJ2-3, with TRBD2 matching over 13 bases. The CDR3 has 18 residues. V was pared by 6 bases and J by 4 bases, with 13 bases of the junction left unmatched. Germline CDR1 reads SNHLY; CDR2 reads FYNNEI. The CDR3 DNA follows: TGTGCCAGCAGCCCGGGACTAGCGGGGAGGCTTTTGGCAGATACGCAGTATTTT. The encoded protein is CASSPGLAGRLLADTQYF.

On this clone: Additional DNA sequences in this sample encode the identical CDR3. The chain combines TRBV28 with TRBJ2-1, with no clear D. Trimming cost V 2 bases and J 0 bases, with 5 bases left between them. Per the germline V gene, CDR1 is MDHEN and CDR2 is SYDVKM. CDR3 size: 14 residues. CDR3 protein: CASSLTSSYNEQFF. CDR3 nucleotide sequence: TGTGCCAGCAGTTTAACGAGCTCCTACAATGAGCAGTTCTTC.

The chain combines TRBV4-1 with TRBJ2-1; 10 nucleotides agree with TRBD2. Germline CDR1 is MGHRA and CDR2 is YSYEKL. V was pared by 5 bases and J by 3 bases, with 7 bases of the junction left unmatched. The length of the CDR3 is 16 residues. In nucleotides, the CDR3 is TGCGCCAGCAGCGTACGACTAGCGGGTAGCTACAATGAGCAGTTCTTC. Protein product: CASSVRLAGSYNEQFF.

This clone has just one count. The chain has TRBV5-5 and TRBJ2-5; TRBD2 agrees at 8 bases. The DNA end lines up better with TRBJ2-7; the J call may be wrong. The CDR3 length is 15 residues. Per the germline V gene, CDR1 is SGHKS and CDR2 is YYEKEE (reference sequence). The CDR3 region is CASSFRFGRAYEQYF. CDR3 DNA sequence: TGTGCCAGCAGCTTCCGGTTCGGGAGGGCCTACGAGCAGTACTTC.

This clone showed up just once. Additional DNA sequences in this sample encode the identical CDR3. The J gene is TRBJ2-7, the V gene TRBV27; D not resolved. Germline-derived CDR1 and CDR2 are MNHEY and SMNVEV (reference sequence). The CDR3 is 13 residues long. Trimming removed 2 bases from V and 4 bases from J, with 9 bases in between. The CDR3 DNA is TGTGCCAGCAGTTTAACGGCAACTTACGAGCAGTACTTC. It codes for CASSLTATYEQYF.

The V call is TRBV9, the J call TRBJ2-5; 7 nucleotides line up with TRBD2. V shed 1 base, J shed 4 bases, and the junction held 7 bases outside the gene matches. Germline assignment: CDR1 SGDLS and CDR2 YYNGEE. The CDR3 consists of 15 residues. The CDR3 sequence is CASSVIGGSRETQYF. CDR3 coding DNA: TGTGCCAGCAGCGTAATCGGCGGGAGCCGAGAGACCCAGTACTTC.